The text below deals with one TCR beta chain. The target antigen is unknown. The sample comes from a study of CD8+ T cells in alopecia areata. About the study: Those treated were given oral tofacitinib at 5 to 10 mg twice daily. Study results and caveats: Scalp samples also yield sequences of resident alphabeta T cells from normal skin.

After isolation, RNA underwent reverse transcription to generate cDNA as the sequencing template. Sequencing used immunoSEQ multiplex PCR; TCRdb keeps in-frame clones, though not all of them. The sample lists around 61,000 clones; roughly half were seen once. The material was CD8+ T cells sorted from blood, obtained at week 0. The TCR originated in a human donor with alopecia areata.

The CDR3 is CASSVVTANEQFF. In nucleotides, the CDR3 is TGTGCCAGCAGCGTAGTAACAGCCAATGAGCAGTTCTTC. V is TRBV9 and J is TRBJ2-1; the D is unclear. CDR3 length: 13 residues. Germline V gene sequence: CDR1 SGDLS, CDR2 YYNGEE. The V end lost 0 bases, the J end lost 6 bases, and 7 bases lay between the germline ends.